This T cell receptor beta chain was recovered during a study of response to subunit inactivated influenza vaccine. Unmatched junction bases numbered 3, after V lost 4 bases and J lost 3 bases. CDR1 LGHDT and CDR2 YNNKEL come from the germline V gene (reference sequence). The CDR3 runs 14 residues. TCRdb processed the RT-PCR reads anew with MiXCR; each CDR3 protein has one entry. Counted here are about 240,000 distinct CDR3 sequences, 9% to 15% occurring once; the ten biggest clones make up approximately 8.4%. This clonotype was recorded many times. Sequencing was performed on non-naive T cells sorted from PBMCs, taken approximately 15 days before vaccination. The chain joins TRBV3-1 to TRBJ2-7, with 10 bases lining up with TRBD1. The clonotype was recovered from a man aged 45 to 65 who received an inactivated influenza vaccine. CDR3 in amino acids: CASSPWTGGYEQYF. As DNA, the CDR3 is TGTGCCAGCAGCCCATGGACAGGGGGCTACGAGCAGTACTTC.